These 5 T cell receptor beta chains originate from one sample sequenced in a study of OX40 agonist ivuxolimab in advanced cancers. Assay used: immunoSEQ multiplex PCR; TCRdb lists only in-frame clones, some missing. The table has about 51,000 clones, about 86% seen once; the top ten hold 3%. This specimen was CD4+ or CD8+ T cells sorted from blood, taken in a trial of the OX40 agonist ivuxolimab. The receptors come from an adult with an advanced solid tumor such as melanoma, head and neck, liver or kidney cancer.

This clone was detected only a few times. The CDR3 spells CASRPTGNYGYTF. DNA for the CDR3: TGCGCCAGCAGACCGACAGGAAACTATGGCTACACCTTC. This chain links TRBV5-1 with TRBJ1-2, with D possibly TRBD1 on 6 matching bases. V lost 5 bases to trimming and J lost 2 bases, with 10 bases between them. This CDR3 is 13 amino acids long. Germline V gives CDR1 SGHRS, CDR2 YFSETQ.

The chain links TRBV11-2 to TRBJ2-7; D is unresolved. Per germline, CDR1 SGHAT and CDR2 FQNNGV. Trimming removed 5 bases at V and 2 bases at J, with 13 bases between. The CDR3 has 14 residues. The CDR3 DNA follows: TGTGCCAGCAGCCCTATGCAGGCGACCTACGAGCAGTACTTC. Translated, it gives CASSPMQATYEQYF.

The chain uses TRBV6-1 and TRBJ1-1; D unclear. The V and J ends lost 8 bases and 1 base respectively, with 11 bases between them. Germline-derived CDR1 and CDR2 are MNHNS and SASEGT. This CDR3 has 13 residues. The CDR3 sequence: CASPGRGNTEAFF. In DNA, the CDR3 is TGTGCCAGCCCCGGTAGAGGGAACACTGAAGCTTTCTTT.

The chain joins TRBV6-5 to TRBJ1-2; TRBD1 matches 7 bases. CDR1 and CDR2 (germline): MNHEY, SVGAGI. V dropped 6 bases and J dropped 8; count of bases not matched to a gene: 9. The CDR3 has 13 residues. CDR3 DNA: TGTGCCAGCAGACAGGGGCATGGGATGGGCTACACCTTC. This codes for CASRQGHGMGYTF.

V is TRBV5-1 and J is TRBJ2-7, with D maybe TRBD2 (6 bases). V dropped 4 bases and J dropped 2 bases, with 13 bases sitting between them. CDR1 SGHRS and CDR2 YFSETQ come from the germline V gene. CDR3 length: 14 residues. CDR3: CASSRDSTAYEQYF. CDR3 coding DNA: TGCGCCAGCAGCCGGGACTCCACGGCCTACGAGCAGTACTTC. Filled out from reference TRBV5-1 and TRBJ2-7, the complete variable domain reads KAGVTQTPRYLIKTRGQQVTLSCSPISGHRSVSWYQQTPGQGLQFLFEYFSETQRNKGNFPGRFSGRQFSNSRSEMNVSTLELGDSALYLCASSRDSTAYEQYFGPGTRLTVT.